Following are 3 T cell receptor beta chains from one sample sequenced in a study of T cell responses to AZD1222 COVID-19 vaccine. Produced via immunoSEQ multiplex PCR; TCRdb's table is partial and in-frame only. The sample consists of some 140,000 clones, roughly 90% of them appearing once. The material was peripheral blood, obtained on day 0 of AZD1222 vaccination. The receptor set was obtained from an adult in good health.

V and J are TRBV5-6 and TRBJ2-1; 11 positions match TRBD2. From germline, CDR1 is SGHDT and CDR2 YYEEEE. The junction had 5 bases not matched to a gene; V was cut back by 4 bases and J by 5 bases. The CDR3 length is 15 residues. CDR3 loop: CASSPSGRPHNEQFF. The CDR3 bases are TGTGCCAGCAGCCCTAGCGGGAGGCCGCACAATGAGCAGTTCTTC.

V and J are TRBV5-1 and TRBJ1-1, with 8 bases identical to TRBD1. V lost 1 base, J lost 0 bases, and 2 bases stayed unmatched. This CDR3 is 15 amino acids long. CDR1 and CDR2 (germline): SGHRS, YFSETQ. The CDR3 DNA sequence: TGCGCCAGCAGCTTGAGGACAGGGTTGAACACTGAAGCTTTCTTT. This translates into CASSLRTGLNTEAFF.

The chain joins TRBV5-1 to TRBJ2-5, with D possibly matching TRBD2 (6 bases). The V gene lost 2 bases and the J gene lost 0 bases, with 11 bases spanning the gap. The CDR3 is 15 amino acids. The germline V gene encodes CDR1 SGHRS and CDR2 YFSETQ. The CDR3 DNA follows: TGCGCCAGCAGCTTAGGACGGGAGCACCAAGAGACCCAGTACTTC. Residues: CASSLGREHQETQYF.